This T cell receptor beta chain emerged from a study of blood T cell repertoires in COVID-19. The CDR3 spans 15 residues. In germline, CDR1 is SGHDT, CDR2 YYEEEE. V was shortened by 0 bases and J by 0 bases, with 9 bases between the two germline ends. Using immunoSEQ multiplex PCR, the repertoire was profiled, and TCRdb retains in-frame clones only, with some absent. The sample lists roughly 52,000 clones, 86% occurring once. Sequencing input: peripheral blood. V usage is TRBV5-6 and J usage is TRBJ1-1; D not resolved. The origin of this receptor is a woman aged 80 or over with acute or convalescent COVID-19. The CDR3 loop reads CASSLGATVNTEAFF. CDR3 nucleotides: TGTGCCAGCAGCTTGGGCGCAACAGTGAACACTGAAGCTTTCTTT. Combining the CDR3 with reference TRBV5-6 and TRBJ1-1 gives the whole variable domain DAGVTQSPTHLIKTRGQQVTLRCSPKSGHDTVSWYQQALGQGPQFIFQYYEEEERQRGNFPDRFSGHQFPNYSSELNVNALLLGDSALYLCASSLGATVNTEAFFGQGTRLTVV.